The subject of this entry is one TCR beta chain. The target antigen is unknown. It was with 60 Vbeta and 13 Jbeta primers that the PCR ran. Generated by immunoSEQ multiplex PCR, the TCRdb table keeps only in-frame clones and is missing some. This table has roughly 140,000 clones, more than 75% appearing once. The record originates from a study of cytomegalovirus exposure and HLA in healthy donors. Whole-study findings and limits: Sequencing artifact likely explains a cluster of highly shared sequence variants.

Germline CDR1 SGHTA, CDR2 FQGNSA. The CDR3 sequence is 16 residues long. Trimming took 9 bases from V and 1 from J, leaving 22 bases between them. The source is a young woman in good health and CMV-seropositive. V gene TRBV7-2 combines with J gene TRBJ2-7; possibly TRBD2 for D (5 bases). Sequencing was carried out using PBMCs. Here the CDR3 DNA reads TGTGCCAGTTCACCCCTTGGGAGCCGAGAATCCTACGAGCAGTACTTC. This sequence encodes CASSPLGSRESYEQYF. The full variable domain, completed using reference TRBV7-2 and TRBJ2-7, is GAGVSQSPSNKVTEKGKDVELRCDPISGHTALYWYRQSLGQGLEFLIYFQGNSAPDKSGLPSDRFSAERTGGSVSTLTIQRTQQEDSAVYLCASSPLGSRESYEQYFGPGTRLTVT.